The T cell receptor beta chain described here comes from a study of cytomegalovirus exposure and HLA in healthy donors. Profiling relied on immunoSEQ multiplex PCR, and the TCRdb table lists in-frame clones only, not all of them. Of tens of thousands of clones listed, more than 70% are singletons. J lost 6 bases, V lost 6 bases, and 4 bases had no gene match. Germline loops: CDR1 MNHEY, CDR2 SMNVEV (reference sequence). The CDR3 spans 14 residues. The receptor's source is a woman younger than 30 in good health and CMV-seropositive. This chain uses TRBV27 with TRBJ1-5; 11 nucleotides agree with TRBD1. Input material: PBMCs. The CDR3 region is CASRRTGGFQPQHF. The CDR3 DNA is TGTGCCAGCAGAAGGACAGGGGGCTTTCAGCCCCAGCATTTT.